A selection of T cell receptor beta chains follows, all from one sample in a study of regulatory T cells in long-lasting Graves disease. One entry per CDR3 protein results from TCRdb running MiXCR on the multiplex PCR reads. The sample shows hundreds of thousands of distinct CDR3 sequences, 15% to 20% of them seen only once. These data also formed part of another study, on T cells in Graves' hyperthyroidism and ophthalmopathy.

The sample in question was peripheral blood mononuclear cells (PBMCs), obtained at new diagnosis, from a patient treated with antithyroid drugs. The source of these receptors is a man aged 18-30 years with Graves disease. CDR3s include the opening cysteine and the closing phenylalanine or tryptophan. The D gene is left open where the match is weak. Not every row has a clone size; where given, it reads once, few, many or a size class.

TRBV5-6	TRBJ2-6	-	-	CASSLDGANVLTF	TGTGCCAGCAGCTTGGATGGGGCCAACGTCCTGACTTTC
TRBV7-3	TRBJ2-1	TRBD2	many	CASSRGGSSYNEQFF	TGTGCCAGCAGCCGGGGCGGGAGCTCCTACAATGAGCAGTTCTTC
TRBV27	TRBJ1-2	TRBD1	many	CASSSTGAGRGYTF	TGTGCCAGCAGTTCGACAGGGGCAGGACGGGGCTACACCTTC
TRBV5-4	TRBJ2-1	TRBD1	-	CASSPGQGINEQFF	TGTGCCAGCAGCCCTGGACAGGGCATCAATGAGCAGTTCTTC
TRBV12-3/TRBV12-4	TRBJ2-7	TRBD2	many	CASSSRGADEQYF	TGTGCCAGCAGCTCGCGGGGGGCCGACGAGCAGTACTTC
TRBV11-3	TRBJ2-1	TRBD2	-	CASSRVLAGDEQFF	TGTGCCAGCAGCCGCGTACTAGCGGGAGATGAGCAGTTCTTC
TRBV5-1	TRBJ2-5	-	many	CASSLIGTGVASETQYF	TGCGCCAGCAGCTTGATCGGGACGGGAGTAGCCTCCGAGACCCAGTACTTC
TRBV7-6	TRBJ2-2	TRBD2	few	CASSTRLAGSANTGELFF	TGTGCCAGCAGCACCCGACTAGCGGGGTCCGCGAACACCGGGGAGCTGTTTTTT
TRBV6-2/TRBV6-3	TRBJ2-5	TRBD2	-	CASSYSGGRVRRETQYF	TGTGCCAGCAGTTACTCAGGCGGGAGGGTGAGGCGGGAGACCCAGTACTTC
TRBV12-3/TRBV12-4	TRBJ2-3	TRBD1	few	CASRDRGYADTQYF	TGTGCCAGCAGGGACAGGGGATATGCAGATACGCAGTATTTT
TRBV11-2	TRBJ1-2	TRBD1	many	CASSSREAGGGYTF	TGTGCCAGCAGCTCCAGGGAGGCAGGGGGAGGCTACACCTTC
TRBV29-1	TRBJ2-1	-	-	CSVRKGGYNEQFF	TGCAGCGTTCGAAAGGGCGGGTACAATGAGCAGTTCTTC
TRBV5-1	TRBJ1-1	TRBD1	-	CASSLSPDRGRGAFF	TGCGCCAGCAGCCTTAGTCCAGACAGGGGACGGGGAGCTTTCTTT
TRBV15	TRBJ2-4	-	-	CATSRDALGGAKNIQYF	TGTGCCACCAGCAGAGATGCCCTTGGGGGGGCCAAAAACATTCAGTACTTC
TRBV11-1	TRBJ2-1	TRBD2	few	CASSQDWASGRDYNEQFF	TGTGCCAGCAGCCAAGATTGGGCTAGCGGGAGGGATTACAATGAGCAGTTCTTC
TRBV20-1	TRBJ2-7	-	many	CSARRTPRLEQYF	TGCAGTGCTAGACGGACACCCAGGTTAGAGCAGTACTTC
TRBV7-6	TRBJ2-7	-	many	CASAIGTEQYF	TGTGCCAGCGCAATCGGTACCGAGCAGTACTTC
TRBV2	TRBJ2-3	TRBD2	many	CASSRLATSTDTQYF	TGTGCCAGCAGCCGACTAGCAACTAGCACAGATACGCAGTATTTT